These 12 T cell receptor beta chains share one sample of origin, sequenced in a study of a mutant IDH1 vaccine in newly diagnosed glioma. Some clones are missing from TCRdb's copy, which holds only in-frame ones; the method was immunoSEQ multiplex PCR. The table includes 50,000 to 65,000 clones, roughly 80% detected once. Regarding time point: baseline, week 1 (first vaccination visit). Treatment here: pre-vaccination baseline after standard-of-care therapy. The sample was PBMCs, taken from a glioma patient treated with radiotherapy, temozolomide or both. The receptor source for this set is a man aged 18 to 35 with glioma.

V is TRBV19 and J is TRBJ2-2; 8 bases are shared with TRBD1. V lost 6 bases to trimming and J lost 5 bases; unmatched junction nucleotides: 5. Germline V gene sequence: CDR1 LNHDA, CDR2 SQIVND (reference sequence). The CDR3 loop spans 14 amino acids. The CDR3 DNA is TGTGCCAGTAGGGGACAGGTGATAACCGGGGAGCTGTTTTTT. Translation: CASRGQVITGELFF.

The V gene is TRBV7-8, the J gene TRBJ1-1; 7 bases match TRBD1. The length of the CDR3 is 14 residues. Germline CDR1 and CDR2: SGHVS and FQNEAQ. J gave up 6 bases and V 3 bases, and 7 bases lay outside the gene matches. CDR3 in DNA: TGTGCCAGCAGCTTTTGGGACAGCGGCGCTGAAGCTTTCTTT. It translates to CASSFWDSGAEAFF.

This rearrangement joins TRBV30 to TRBJ2-7, with D possibly being TRBD1 (5 bases). The CDR3 consists of 14 residues. V was trimmed by 2 bases and J by 0 bases, leaving 11 bases between them. Per germline, CDR1 GTSNPN and CDR2 SVGIG (reference sequence). CDR3 coding DNA: TGTGCCTGGAGTCTGGACATGGGCTCCTACGAGCAGTACTTC. This sequence encodes CAWSLDMGSYEQYF.

The CDR3: CASSISVNTEAFF. The CDR3 bases are TGTGCCAGTAGTATTTCAGTTAACACTGAAGCTTTCTTT. The V and J genes are TRBV19 and TRBJ1-1; D is ambiguous. V gave up 3 bases and J gave up 2 bases, with 7 bases separating them. Germline CDR1 is LNHDA and CDR2 is SQIVND (reference sequence). The CDR3 consists of 13 residues.

The chain has TRBV7-2 and TRBJ2-3, with TRBD2 identical over 7 bases. The germline V gene has CDR1 SGHTA and CDR2 FQGNSA. The ends lost 5 bases at V and 0 bases at J; junction bases unmatched: 5. This CDR3 region has 15 residues. The DNA for the CDR3 is TGTGCCAGCAGCCCATGGGGGGGAAGCACAGATACGCAGTATTTT. This sequence encodes CASSPWGGSTDTQYF. Supplemented by reference TRBV7-2 and TRBJ2-3, the full variable domain reads GAGVSQSPSNKVTEKGKDVELRCDPISGHTALYWYRQSLGQGLEFLIYFQGNSAPDKSGLPSDRFSAERTGGSVSTLTIQRTQQEDSAVYLCASSPWGGSTDTQYFGPGTRLTVL.

The chain uses TRBV27 and TRBJ1-2; D remains ambiguous. The germline V gene has CDR1 MNHEY and CDR2 SMNVEV (reference sequence). V lost 3 bases and J lost 3, with 8 bases in between. This CDR3 has 13 residues. CDR3 DNA: TGTGCCAGCAGTTTCGGGGTTGACTATGGCTACACCTTC. This gives the protein CASSFGVDYGYTF.

The chain recombines TRBV6-6 with TRBJ1-6; D not certain. Germline CDR1 is MNHNY and CDR2 is SVGAGI (reference sequence). The CDR3 runs 15 residues. Trimming pared 4 bases from V and 5 bases from J, leaving 12 bases between. The CDR3 DNA follows: TGTGCCAGCAGTTTGCCGACCGAAAATAATTCACCCCTCCACTTT. This gives the protein CASSLPTENNSPLHF.

This chain connects TRBV7-2 to TRBJ2-1; TRBD1 aligns across 8 bases. Germline V gene sequence: CDR1 SGHTA, CDR2 FQGNSA. The CDR3 runs to 14 residues. J gave up 5 bases and V 5 bases, and 5 bases lay outside the gene matches. CDR3 in amino acids: CASSPGQGHNEQFF. CDR3 DNA sequence: TGTGCCAGCAGCCCTGGACAGGGACACAATGAGCAGTTCTTC.

This chain uses TRBV7-6 with TRBJ2-5; D gene uncertain. Germline V CDR1 and CDR2: SGHVS, FNYEAQ. The CDR3 has 13 residues. The ends were cut back, 2 bases at V and 4 bases at J, with 8 bases in the middle. The CDR3, as DNA: TGTGCCAGCAGCTTACACAGTAGAGAGACCCAGTACTTC. Encoded protein: CASSLHSRETQYF.

The chain links TRBV2 to TRBJ1-4; D remains unclear. V shed 9 bases and J shed 0 bases, with 17 bases lying between them. The CDR3 is made up of 16 amino acids. Germline V CDR1 and CDR2: SNHLY, FYNNEI. The CDR3 region has the DNA TGTGCCAGTCATGAACCCCCGCAGCCAACTAATGAAAAACTGTTTTTT. This codes for CASHEPPQPTNEKLFF.

The chain joins TRBV11-2 to TRBJ2-2; the D gene is possibly TRBD1 (6 bases). Looked up from germline, CDR1 is SGHAT and CDR2 is FQNNGV. This CDR3 has 16 residues. V was clipped by 2 bases and J by 3 bases, with 13 bases between them. The CDR3 DNA is TGTGCCAGCAGCTTAAGTGCAGGGGTCGACACCGGGGAGCTGTTTTTT. Its translation is CASSLSAGVDTGELFF.

The chain is built from TRBV27 and TRBJ1-2; D may be TRBD1 (6 bases). The germline V gene has CDR1 MNHEY and CDR2 SMNVEV (reference sequence). This CDR3 region has 13 residues. Between the trimmed V and J ends, which lost 5 bases and 6 bases, there was a span of 13 bases. The CDR3 protein is CASSVQGSNGYTF. The DNA of the CDR3 is TGTGCCAGCAGTGTACAGGGTTCGAATGGCTACACCTTC.